These 18 T cell receptor beta chains were sequenced from one sample in a study of blood T cell repertoires in COVID-19. The assay was immunoSEQ multiplex PCR, and TCRdb's table has in-frame clones only and misses some. The data show approximately 290,000 clones, around 81% seen once. Sequenced input: peripheral blood. The receptor source for this set is a person aged 70 to 80 with COVID-19, enrolled during active disease.

J is TRBJ2-1 and V is TRBV6-5, with a weak D call TRBD1 (5 bases). Trimming cost V 0 bases and J 6 bases, with 12 bases left between them. The CDR3 is 15 amino acids. CDR1 is MNHEY and CDR2 is SVGAGI in the germline V gene. The CDR3: CASSYSAGRGNEQFF. CDR3 DNA sequence: TGTGCCAGCAGTTACTCGGCTGGTAGGGGCAATGAGCAGTTCTTC.

This clone was seen just once. V usage is TRBV15 and J usage is TRBJ2-5; TRBD2 aligns across 12 bases. The CDR3 is 15 amino acids. Germline CDR1 reads LNHNV; CDR2 reads YYDKDF (reference sequence). V lost 3 bases to trimming and J lost 6 bases; unmatched junction nucleotides: 5. This chain's CDR3 is CATSRRLAGAKTQYF. CDR3 DNA: TGTGCCACCAGCAGGAGACTAGCGGGAGCGAAGACCCAGTACTTC.

The chain is built from TRBV7-3 and TRBJ2-5; TRBD2 matches at 9 bases. Germline V gene sequence: CDR1 SGHTA, CDR2 FQGTGA. Trimming removed 6 bases from V and 5 bases from J; junction bases left unmatched: 10. The CDR3 runs to 15 residues. Here the CDR3 reads CASSLAAGGSETQYF. The CDR3, as DNA: TGTGCCAGCAGTTTAGCAGCGGGAGGATCGGAGACCCAGTACTTC.

A word on this clone: This same CDR3 is encoded by further DNA sequences in the sample. J is TRBJ1-2 and V is TRBV28; the D is unclear. Trimming stripped 2 bases from V and 2 bases from J, with 6 bases between. The CDR3 runs 13 residues. Germline assignment: CDR1 MDHEN and CDR2 SYDVKM. CDR3 amino acids: CASSLGRNYGYTF. The DNA of the CDR3 is TGTGCCAGCAGTTTAGGCAGAAACTATGGCTACACCTTC.

The rearrangement joins TRBV3-1 (or the pseudogene TRBV3-2) to TRBJ1-4, with 10 bases lining up with TRBD1. Germline CDR1 reads LGHDT; CDR2 reads YNNKEL (reference sequence). The V gene end was trimmed by 3 bases and the J gene end by 0 bases; junction bases not matched to a gene: 7. This CDR3 contains 18 residues. The CDR3 sequence is CASSHAGQGFATNEKLFF. The CDR3 coding sequence is TGTGCCAGCAGCCATGCGGGACAGGGGTTTGCAACTAATGAAAAACTGTTTTTT.

V gene TRBV2 combines with J gene TRBJ2-5; TRBD1 is a possible D gene (6 bases). This CDR3 has 13 amino acids. CDR1 and CDR2 from the germline V gene are SNHLY and FYNNEI. Trimming took 10 bases from V and 1 from J, leaving 13 bases between them. CDR3 nucleotide sequence: TGTGCCACCCTACCGACAGGCCAAGAGACCCAGTACTTC. Translation: CATLPTGQETQYF.

This chain links TRBV5-1 with TRBJ2-3; TRBD1 matches at 7 bases. Germline CDR1 is SGHRS and CDR2 is YFSETQ. V trimming: 0 bases; J trimming: 5 bases; junction bases outside the gene matches: 6. The CDR3 is made up of 15 amino acids. CDR3 sequence (DNA): TGCGCCAGCAGCTTGGGAGGGGACAGCGAAGATACGCAGTATTTT. This encodes CASSLGGDSEDTQYF.

The rearrangement uses TRBV4-1 and TRBJ1-1; TRBD1 agrees at 9 bases. The germline CDR1 and CDR2 sequences are MGHRA and YSYEKL. With 1 base clipped from V and 0 bases from J, the junction kept 3 bases outside the gene matches. This CDR3 comprises 16 residues. This CDR3 is CASSQVGQGMNTEAFF. The DNA for the CDR3 is TGCGCCAGCAGCCAAGTTGGACAGGGGATGAACACTGAAGCTTTCTTT.

This chain links TRBV4-3 with TRBJ1-1, with D possibly TRBD1 on 6 matching bases. This CDR3 has 16 amino acids. Trimming removed 0 bases at V and 4 bases at J, with 15 bases between. Germline values: CDR1 LGHNA, CDR2 YSLEER. The CDR3 region has the DNA TGCGCCAGCAGCCAAGAAGGGCGGACAGCGAGCACTGAAGCTTTCTTT. Residues: CASSQEGRTASTEAFF.

To note about this clone: The identical CDR3 is also encoded by other nucleotide sequences in the sample. The rearrangement links TRBV27 to TRBJ1-6; the match to TRBD1 covers 7 bases. Germline CDR1 reads MNHEY; CDR2 reads SMNVEV (reference sequence). CDR3 size: 15 residues. V was clipped by 2 bases and J by 5 bases; unmatched bases: 3. The CDR3 spells CASSLGDRDNSPLHF. In nucleotides, the CDR3 is TGTGCCAGCAGTTTAGGGGACAGAGATAATTCACCCCTCCACTTT.

The chain combines TRBV7-3 with TRBJ2-1; the D gene is possibly TRBD2 (6 bases). The germline CDR1 and CDR2 sequences are SGHTA and FQGTGA. The length of the CDR3 is 13 residues. Trimming stripped 2 bases from V and 9 bases from J, with 11 bases between. CDR3 amino acids: CASSLLLEGEQFF. DNA for the CDR3: TGTGCCAGCAGCTTATTATTGGAGGGTGAGCAGTTCTTC.

This clone is a singleton in its sample. CDR3 in DNA: TGTGCCAGCAGCCCACGACAGGGGCAAGGGATGACTGAAGCTTTCTTT. The encoded protein is CASSPRQGQGMTEAFF. The chain couples TRBV9 to TRBJ1-1; 8 bases align to TRBD1. Germline CDR1 SGDLS, CDR2 YYNGEE. V was pared by 4 bases and J by 5 bases, with 13 bases of the junction left unmatched. This CDR3 spans 16 amino acids.

The V and J genes are TRBV5-6 and TRBJ2-4, with D possibly matching TRBD1 (5 bases). The germline V gene has CDR1 SGHDT and CDR2 YYEEEE. Trimming pared 1 base from V and 6 bases from J, leaving 8 bases between. The CDR3 loop spans 13 amino acids. The chain's CDR3 is CASSLLQGNIQYF. The CDR3 DNA is TGTGCCAGCAGCTTGCTCCAGGGAAACATTCAGTACTTC.

The V call is TRBV7-2, the J call TRBJ2-1; 8 nucleotides agree with TRBD2. Germline lookup yields CDR1 SGHTA and CDR2 FQGNSA. J lost 10 bases, V lost 1 base, and 15 bases had no gene match. This CDR3 region has 17 residues. The CDR3 coding sequence is TGTGCCAGCAGCTTAGTGCGTAGCGGGGATCTGTGGGGGGAGCAGTTCTTC. This codes for CASSLVRSGDLWGEQFF.

CDR3 sequence reads: CASSLGWSTEAFF. Written as DNA, the CDR3 is TGTGCCAGCAGCTTGGGTTGGAGCACTGAAGCTTTCTTT. The genes are TRBV7-3 and TRBJ1-1; D is ambiguous. The CDR3 is 13 amino acids. The germline CDR1 and CDR2 sequences are SGHTA and FQGTGA. V was pared by 3 bases and J by 4 bases, with 9 bases between.

J is TRBJ2-5 and V is TRBV6-2 or TRBV6-3; the match to TRBD2 covers 8 bases. The CDR3 totals 15 residues. J lost 1 base, V lost 5 bases, and 6 bases had no gene match. Per the germline V gene, CDR1 is MNHEY and CDR2 is SVGEGT. The CDR3 spells CASSIYGGGQETQYF. CDR3 nucleotides: TGTGCCAGCAGTATTTACGGGGGGGGCCAAGAGACCCAGTACTTC.

The chain joins TRBV24-1 to TRBJ1-1; no clear D gene. Germline V gene lookup returns CDR1 KGHDR and CDR2 SFDVKD. V lost 4 bases to trimming and J lost 0 bases, with 23 bases between them. The CDR3 has 19 residues. CDR3 amino acids: CATSDLPPTGDKMNTEAFF. CDR3 bases: TGTGCCACCAGTGACCTACCACCAACCGGGGATAAGATGAACACTGAAGCTTTCTTT.

The chain couples TRBV9 to TRBJ1-5; the D is unclear. Germline lookup yields CDR1 SGDLS and CDR2 YYNGEE. The CDR3 has 15 residues. Between the trimmed V and J ends, which lost 3 bases and 9 bases, there was a span of 19 bases. The CDR3 loop is CASSASPEPGVPQHF. CDR3 DNA: TGTGCCAGCAGCGCAAGCCCAGAGCCCGGGGTGCCCCAGCATTTT.